Below, 25 T cell receptor beta chains from the same sample are listed, as sequenced in a study of technical replicates of blood from several donors. Libraries were prepared by immunoSEQ multiplex PCR; TCRdb keeps only in-frame clonotypes and omits some of them. The table lists about 9,400 clones, roughly nine tenths of them singletons, with around 9.7% in the top ten. Sequenced input: PBMCs. These receptors originate from a human donor in good health.

The chain links TRBV5-4 to TRBJ2-2, with TRBD1 as a possible D gene (5 bases). This CDR3 region has 15 residues. CDR1 is SGHNT and CDR2 is YYREEE in the germline V gene (reference sequence). The V gene lost 0 bases and the J gene lost 1 base, with 7 bases spanning the gap. The DNA of the CDR3 is TGTGCCAGCAGCTTGGGGGGCGGGAACACCGGGGAGCTGTTTTTT. Protein sequence: CASSLGGGNTGELFF.

The chain has TRBV2 and TRBJ1-5, with 8 bases fitting TRBD1. Per germline, CDR1 SNHLY and CDR2 FYNNEI. Losses at the gene ends were 7 bases for V and 2 bases for J; bases not matched to a gene: 4. This CDR3 contains 14 residues. The CDR3 coding sequence is TGTGCCAGCACTGGACAGGGAGGCAATCAGCCCCAGCATTTT. Its protein is CASTGQGGNQPQHF.

J is TRBJ1-5 and V is TRBV19, with TRBD1 matching over 9 bases. Unmatched junction bases numbered 16, after V lost 4 bases and J lost 0 bases. This CDR3 has 20 amino acids. Germline V gene sequence: CDR1 LNHDA, CDR2 SQIVND (reference sequence). The DNA of the CDR3 is TGTGCCAGTAGTACCCAAGACGCCGGGACAGGGCTATATAGCAATCAGCCCCAGCATTTT. This sequence encodes CASSTQDAGTGLYSNQPQHF.

The genes are TRBV5-4 and TRBJ2-3; weak D call: TRBD2 (5 bases). Looked up from germline, CDR1 is SGHNT and CDR2 is YYREEE (reference sequence). Trimming took 1 base from V and 2 from J, leaving 14 bases between them. CDR3 length equals 16 residues. DNA for the CDR3: TGTGCCAGCAGCTTGACTGGGAGCCTCCACACAGATACGCAGTATTTT. This sequence encodes CASSLTGSLHTDTQYF.

The chain recombines TRBV28 with TRBJ2-3; TRBD2 aligns across 9 bases. Trimming took 6 bases from V and 5 from J; bases not matched to a gene: 12. The CDR3 has 16 amino acids. Looked up from germline, CDR1 is MDHEN and CDR2 is SYDVKM. The CDR3 DNA sequence: TGTGCCAGCAGGGTATATAGCGGGAGTCGGCTAGATACGCAGTATTTT. This encodes CASRVYSGSRLDTQYF.

The chain has TRBV6-6 and TRBJ2-1; D possibly corresponds to TRBD2 (6 bases). Germline V gene lookup returns CDR1 MNHNY and CDR2 SVGAGI (reference sequence). CDR3 length: 12 residues. The CDR3 spells CAEGRDRDEQFF. CDR3 coding DNA: TGTGCAGAAGGGCGGGATCGGGATGAGCAGTTCTTC.

The chain is built from TRBV6-5 and TRBJ2-7; 10 bases align to TRBD2. The CDR3 runs to 15 residues. Germline V lookup: CDR1 MNHEY, CDR2 SVGAGI. V was clipped by 10 bases and J by 3 bases; unmatched bases: 12. CDR3 DNA sequence: TGTGCCACGAACCCCCTGGCTAGCGGGAGCTACGAGCAGTACTTC. Amino acids: CATNPLASGSYEQYF.

V is TRBV27 and J is TRBJ2-7, with TRBD1 identical over 7 bases. The CDR3 runs 15 residues. Per germline, CDR1 MNHEY and CDR2 SMNVEV (reference sequence). Trimming cost V 3 bases and J 2 bases; bases outside gene matches: 7. The chain's CDR3 is CASSFTDRVAYEQYF. The CDR3 nucleotides are TGTGCCAGCAGTTTTACAGACAGGGTCGCCTACGAGCAGTACTTC.

This clone occurred once. The chain combines TRBV27 with TRBJ1-2; D remains unclear. The germline gives CDR1 MNHEY, CDR2 SMNVEV (reference sequence). V lost 2 bases, J lost 3 bases, and 7 bases lay in between. CDR3 size: 13 residues. CDR3 DNA sequence: TGTGCCAGCAGTTTAAGTCAGTACTATGGCTACACCTTC. Its protein product is CASSLSQYYGYTF.

The chain combines TRBV30 with TRBJ1-2; the D gene is possibly TRBD1 (5 bases). Germline V gene lookup returns CDR1 GTSNPN and CDR2 SVGIG (reference sequence). The CDR3 sequence is 13 residues long. V was trimmed by 4 bases and J by 4 bases, leaving 13 bases between them. Written as DNA, the CDR3 is TGTGCCTGGATACGACCGGGGGGCTATGGCTACACCTTC. Protein product: CAWIRPGGYGYTF.

The chain has TRBV6-6 and TRBJ1-2, with 8 bases aligning to TRBD1. The CDR3 length is 15 residues. Per germline, CDR1 MNHNY and CDR2 SVGAGI (reference sequence). V lost 2 bases and J lost 4; bases outside the gene matches: 6. In DNA form, the CDR3 reads TGTGCCAGCAGTTACGCAGGGGGCTCTAGCTATGGCTACACCTTC. Protein: CASSYAGGSSYGYTF.

V is TRBV21-1 and J is TRBJ2-1; no check of the table's D call, TRBD1, against the DNA was made. TRBV21-1 is a pseudogene. CDR3 length: 16 amino acids. The CDR3 DNA reads as TGTGCCAGCAGCAAAGGGACAGGGGGCTCCTACAATGAGCAGTTCTTC. Translation: CASSKGTGGSYNEQFF.

V and J are TRBV4-2 and TRBJ2-2; D unclear. This CDR3 spans 16 amino acids. CDR1 LGHNA and CDR2 YNFKEQ come from the germline V gene. Trimming took off 0 bases at V and 2 bases at J, with 10 bases between the two ends. The CDR3 DNA reads as TGTGCCAGCAGCCAAGAATTGGGCAGAAACACCGGGGAGCTGTTTTTT. Encoded protein: CASSQELGRNTGELFF.

J is TRBJ2-7 and V is TRBV5-1; weak D call: TRBD2 (6 bases). The CDR3 is 19 amino acids. CDR1 SGHRS and CDR2 YFSETQ come from the germline V gene. V gave up 4 bases and J gave up 3 bases, with 29 bases separating them. CDR3 nucleotides: TGCGCCAGCAGCGCGGAGGGTAGCGGCTCTGCGGATTCGTACTACGAGCAGTACTTC. Its protein is CASSAEGSGSADSYYEQYF.

V usage is TRBV18 and J usage is TRBJ2-7, with no clear D. Germline CDR1 KGHSH, CDR2 LQKENI. V gave up 3 bases and J gave up 4 bases, with 10 bases separating them. CDR3 size: 13 residues. As DNA, the CDR3 is TGTGCCAGCTCACCCGCGACACGGTACGAGCAGTACTTC. It specifies CASSPATRYEQYF.

This sequence joins TRBV5-1 and TRBJ2-3, with D possibly matching TRBD2 (5 bases). The CDR3 sequence is 13 residues long. Trimming removed 0 bases from V and 6 bases from J, with 8 bases in between. The germline V gene encodes CDR1 SGHRS and CDR2 YFSETQ. This CDR3 is CASSLASRDTQYF. CDR3 DNA: TGCGCCAGCAGCTTGGCTAGCCGGGATACGCAGTATTTT.

V and J are TRBV4-2 and TRBJ1-2, with a tentative D call TRBD1 (6 bases). Germline CDR1 reads LGHNA; CDR2 reads YNFKEQ. V lost 0 bases and J lost 6, with 17 bases in between. The length of the CDR3 is 16 residues. CDR3 DNA: TGTGCCAGCAGCCAAGATCGGGGCACCAGGGGAGATGGCTACACCTTC. Amino acid sequence: CASSQDRGTRGDGYTF.

CDR3 residues: CASSPPGFGANVLTF. The CDR3 DNA reads as TGTGCCAGCAGCCCCCCCGGGTTTGGGGCCAACGTCCTGACTTTC. The chain combines TRBV7-9 with TRBJ2-6; D is unresolved. Germline lookup yields CDR1 SEHNR and CDR2 FQNEAQ (reference sequence). Trimming stripped 5 bases from V and 3 bases from J, with 11 bases between. CDR3 length: 15 amino acids.

V usage is TRBV5-1 and J usage is TRBJ1-1, with 7 bases aligning to TRBD1. J lost 0 bases, V lost 2 bases, and 31 bases had no gene match. This CDR3 region has 24 residues. Per germline, CDR1 SGHRS and CDR2 YFSETQ. CDR3 bases: TGCGCCAGCAGCTTCGGGCCAAAACTAACGACAGGGTCCGAACATCTCCTCATGAACACTGAAGCTTTCTTT. Residues: CASSFGPKLTTGSEHLLMNTEAFF.

The CDR3 DNA reads as TGCAGCGTTGGGAGGGACAGGGGCGGCTACACCTTC. This encodes CSVGRDRGGYTF. The rearrangement uses TRBV29-1 and TRBJ1-2, with TRBD1 matching over 10 bases. The J segment lost 8 bases and the V segment lost 4 bases, leaving 4 bases of the junction unmatched. This CDR3 region has 12 residues. Germline lookup yields CDR1 SQVTM and CDR2 ANQGSEA.

The chain couples TRBV28 to TRBJ1-1; D gene ambiguous. The CDR3 runs to 12 residues. With 7 bases removed from V and 2 bases from J, the gap between germline ends came to 8 bases. Germline V CDR1 and CDR2: MDHEN, SYDVKM. CDR3 protein: CASTEVNTEAFF. The CDR3 DNA follows: TGTGCCAGCACGGAGGTCAACACTGAAGCTTTCTTT.

The genes are TRBV9 and TRBJ1-5; 7 nucleotides line up with TRBD1. J was trimmed by 7 bases and V by 3 bases; bases with no gene match: 7. CDR1 is SGDLS, CDR2 YYNGEE, per germline. This CDR3 has 14 residues. CDR3 sequence: CASSDTGAGQPQHF. For the CDR3, the DNA is TGTGCCAGCAGCGATACAGGGGCGGGCCAGCCCCAGCATTTT.

By share of the sample, this clone is medium-sized. V gene TRBV2 combines with J gene TRBJ2-3, with a weak D call TRBD2 (5 bases). There are 14 residues in the CDR3. With 4 bases removed from V and 2 bases from J, the gap between germline ends came to 10 bases. Germline V gene data show CDR1 as SNHLY and CDR2 as FYNNEI. CDR3 sequence (DNA): TGTGCCAGCAGTGCAGCGGAGACCACAGATACGCAGTATTTT. Protein: CASSAAETTDTQYF.

The rearrangement uses TRBV6-5 and TRBJ1-5; 8 nucleotides line up with TRBD1. V lost 5 bases and J lost 0; bases outside the gene matches: 3. Germline CDR1 and CDR2: MNHEY and SVGAGI. The CDR3 runs 15 residues. The CDR3 region is CASSMTGDSNQPQHF. The CDR3 region has the DNA TGTGCCAGCAGTATGACAGGGGATAGCAATCAGCCCCAGCATTTT.

This chain links TRBV6-5 with TRBJ1-1; D gene uncertain. The CDR3 is 14 residues long. CDR1 is MNHEY, CDR2 SVGAGI, per germline. The ends were cut back, 1 base at V and 4 bases at J, with 10 bases in the middle. CDR3 protein: CASSYFGDGTEAFF. The CDR3 coding sequence is TGTGCCAGCAGTTACTTCGGGGATGGCACTGAAGCTTTCTTT.